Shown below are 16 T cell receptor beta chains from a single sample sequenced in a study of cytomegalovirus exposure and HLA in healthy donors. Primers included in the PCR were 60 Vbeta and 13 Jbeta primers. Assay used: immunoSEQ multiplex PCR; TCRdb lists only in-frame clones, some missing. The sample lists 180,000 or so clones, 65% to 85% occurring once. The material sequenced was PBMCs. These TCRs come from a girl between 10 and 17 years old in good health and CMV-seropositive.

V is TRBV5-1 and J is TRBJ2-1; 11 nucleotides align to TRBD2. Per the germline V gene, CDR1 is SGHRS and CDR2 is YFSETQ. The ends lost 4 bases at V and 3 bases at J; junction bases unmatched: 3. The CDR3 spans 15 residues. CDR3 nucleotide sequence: TGCGCCAGCAGCGTTACTAGCGGGAGCTACAATGAGCAGTTCTTC. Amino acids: CASSVTSGSYNEQFF. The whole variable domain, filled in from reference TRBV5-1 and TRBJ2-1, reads KAGVTQTPRYLIKTRGQQVTLSCSPISGHRSVSWYQQTPGQGLQFLFEYFSETQRNKGNFPGRFSGRQFSNSRSEMNVSTLELGDSALYLCASSVTSGSYNEQFFGPGTRLTVL.

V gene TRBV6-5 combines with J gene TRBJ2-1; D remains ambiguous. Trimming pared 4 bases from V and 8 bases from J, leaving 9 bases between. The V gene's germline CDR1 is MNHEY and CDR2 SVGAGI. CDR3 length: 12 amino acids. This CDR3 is CASSLGRDEQFF. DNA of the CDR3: TGTGCCAGCAGTTTAGGTCGGGATGAGCAGTTCTTC.

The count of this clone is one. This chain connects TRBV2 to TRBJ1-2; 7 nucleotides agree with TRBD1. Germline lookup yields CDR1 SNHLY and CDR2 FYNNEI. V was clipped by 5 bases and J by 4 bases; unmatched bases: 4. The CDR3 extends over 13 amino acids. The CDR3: CASSLTGLYGYTF. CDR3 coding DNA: TGTGCCAGCAGTCTGACAGGGCTCTATGGCTACACCTTC.

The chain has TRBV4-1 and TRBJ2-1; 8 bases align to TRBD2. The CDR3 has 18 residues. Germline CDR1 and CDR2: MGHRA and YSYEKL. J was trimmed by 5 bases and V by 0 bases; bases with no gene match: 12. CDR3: CASSQDNTGGPSDNEQFF. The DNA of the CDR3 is TGCGCCAGCAGCCAAGATAACACGGGAGGGCCTTCGGACAATGAGCAGTTCTTC.

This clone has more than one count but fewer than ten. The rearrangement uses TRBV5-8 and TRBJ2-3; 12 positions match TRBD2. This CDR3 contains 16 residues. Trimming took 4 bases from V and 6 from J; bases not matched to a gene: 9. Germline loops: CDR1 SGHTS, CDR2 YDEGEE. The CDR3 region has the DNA TGTGCCAGCAGCCCTGGACTAGCGGGAAGGATTGATACGCAGTATTTT. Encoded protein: CASSPGLAGRIDTQYF.

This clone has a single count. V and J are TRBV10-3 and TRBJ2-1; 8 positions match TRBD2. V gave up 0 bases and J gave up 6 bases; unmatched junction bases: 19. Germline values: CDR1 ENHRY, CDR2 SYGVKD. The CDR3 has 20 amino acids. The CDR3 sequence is CAISESKLPLQREIINEQFF. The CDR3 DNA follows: TGTGCCATCAGTGAGTCGAAGCTACCGCTACAGCGGGAGATCATCAATGAGCAGTTCTTC.

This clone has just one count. The CDR3 DNA sequence: TGTGCCAGCAGCTTTAACAATGAGCAGTTCTTC. Translated: CASSFNNEQFF. This chain connects TRBV5-8 to TRBJ2-1; D not resolved. The germline gives CDR1 SGHTS, CDR2 YDEGEE. V dropped 2 bases and J dropped 5 bases, with 2 bases sitting between them. The CDR3 sequence is 11 residues long.

The CDR3 DNA follows: TGTGCCAGCAGCTTGGCTGATCAGCCCCAGCATTTT. This codes for CASSLADQPQHF. This chain joins TRBV7-2 and TRBJ1-5, with no clear D. Germline V CDR1 and CDR2: SGHTA, FQGNSA. This CDR3 contains 12 residues. V was trimmed by 3 bases and J by 5 bases, leaving 5 bases between them.

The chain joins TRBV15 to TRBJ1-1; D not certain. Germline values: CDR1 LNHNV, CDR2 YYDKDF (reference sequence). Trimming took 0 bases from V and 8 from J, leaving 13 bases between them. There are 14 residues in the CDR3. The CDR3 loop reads CATSRDRSVREAFF. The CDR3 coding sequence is TGTGCCACCAGCAGAGATCGGTCTGTACGGGAAGCTTTCTTT.

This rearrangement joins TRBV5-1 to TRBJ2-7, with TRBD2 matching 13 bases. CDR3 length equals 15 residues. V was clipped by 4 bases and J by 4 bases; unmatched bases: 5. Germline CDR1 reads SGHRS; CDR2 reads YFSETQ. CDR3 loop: CASSLGTSGDYEQYF. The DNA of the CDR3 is TGCGCCAGCAGCCTCGGGACTAGCGGGGATTACGAGCAGTACTTC.

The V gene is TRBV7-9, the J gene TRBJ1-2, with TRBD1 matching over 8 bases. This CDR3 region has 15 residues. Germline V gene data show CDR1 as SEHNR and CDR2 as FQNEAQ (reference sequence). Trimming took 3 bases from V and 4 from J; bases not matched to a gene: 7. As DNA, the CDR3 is TGTGCCAGCAGCTTCCAGGGGGCGAGCGGCTATGGCTACACCTTC. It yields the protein CASSFQGASGYGYTF.

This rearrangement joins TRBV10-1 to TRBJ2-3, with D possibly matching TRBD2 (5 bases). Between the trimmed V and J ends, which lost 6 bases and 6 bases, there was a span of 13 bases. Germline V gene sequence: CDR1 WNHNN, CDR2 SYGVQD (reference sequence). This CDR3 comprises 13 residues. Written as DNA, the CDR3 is TGCGCCAGCAGCGGTAGCGTGCAGGATACGCAGTATTTT. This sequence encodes CASSGSVQDTQYF.

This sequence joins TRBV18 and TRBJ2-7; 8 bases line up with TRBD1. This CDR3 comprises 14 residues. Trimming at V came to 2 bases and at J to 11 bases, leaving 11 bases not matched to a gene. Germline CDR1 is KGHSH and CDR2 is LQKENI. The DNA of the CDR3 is TGTGCCAGCTCACCAGGTCCAGGGGGCGAGGGGGAGTACTTC. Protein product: CASSPGPGGEGEYF.

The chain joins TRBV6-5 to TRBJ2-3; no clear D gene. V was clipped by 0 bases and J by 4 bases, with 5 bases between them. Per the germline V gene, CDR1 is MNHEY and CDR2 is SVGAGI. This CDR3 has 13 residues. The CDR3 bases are TGTGCCAGCAGTTACTCGGTAGCAGATACGCAGTATTTT. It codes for CASSYSVADTQYF.

Here the CDR3 reads CASSLQGFTDTQYF. For the CDR3, the DNA is TGCGCCAGCAGCCTACAGGGGTTCACAGATACGCAGTATTTT. The rearrangement joins TRBV10-1 to TRBJ2-3, with TRBD1 matching 7 bases. The CDR3 contains 14 residues. The V gene's germline CDR1 is WNHNN and CDR2 SYGVQD (reference sequence). V shed 6 bases, J shed 2 bases, and the junction held 5 bases outside the gene matches.

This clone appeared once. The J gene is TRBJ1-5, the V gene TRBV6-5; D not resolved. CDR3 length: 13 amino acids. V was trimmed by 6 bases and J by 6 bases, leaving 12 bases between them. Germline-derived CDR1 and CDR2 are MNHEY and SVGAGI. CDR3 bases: TGTGCCAGCAGCCGGGTAGAGGGTCAGCCCCAGCATTTT. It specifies CASSRVEGQPQHF.